These 27 T cell receptor beta chains originate from one sample sequenced in a study of blood T cell repertoires in COVID-19. Produced via immunoSEQ multiplex PCR; TCRdb's table is partial and in-frame only. The sample lists tens of thousands of clones; 80% to 90% were seen once. The source material was peripheral blood. The receptors derive from a human donor with active COVID-19. The donor label of this sample is uncertain.

The rearrangement uses TRBV27 and TRBJ1-6, with 7 bases fitting TRBD1. Germline trimming cut 6 bases from V and 10 bases from J; bases unmatched to any gene: 9. This CDR3 contains 14 residues. Germline CDR1 and CDR2: MNHEY and SMNVEV (reference sequence). The CDR3: CASRTGTVDSPLHF. CDR3 coding DNA: TGTGCCAGCAGAACCGGGACAGTCGACTCACCCCTCCACTTT.

V gene TRBV12-3 or TRBV12-4 combines with J gene TRBJ1-2; TRBD1 matches 9 bases. The CDR3 runs 13 residues. V was clipped by 7 bases and J by 5 bases; unmatched bases: 5. CDR3 sequence (DNA): TGTGCCAGCACAACCGGGACAGGGTATGGCTACACCTTC. Its protein is CASTTGTGYGYTF.

The CDR3: CASSPGLAGYEQYF. The CDR3 DNA sequence: TGTGCCAGCAGCCCAGGACTAGCGGGGTACGAGCAGTACTTC. J is TRBJ2-7 and V is TRBV7-2; 12 nucleotides line up with TRBD2. From germline, CDR1 is SGHTA and CDR2 FQGNSA. Trimming cost V 5 bases and J 4 bases; bases outside gene matches: 3. CDR3 length: 14 residues.

The V and J genes are TRBV19 and TRBJ1-2, with a possible D match to TRBD1 (5 bases). The CDR3 sequence is 13 residues long. The germline V gene has CDR1 LNHDA and CDR2 SQIVND (reference sequence). The germline V and J ends were trimmed by 4 bases and 2 bases, with 8 bases remaining between them. CDR3 sequence reads: CASSKSGNYGYTF. The CDR3 nucleotides read TGTGCCAGTAGTAAATCAGGGAACTATGGCTACACCTTC.

The chain couples TRBV5-1 to TRBJ2-7; TRBD1 might be the D (6 bases). The CDR3 contains 11 residues. The germline CDR1 and CDR2 sequences are SGHRS and YFSETQ. Trimming left V 6 bases short and J 3 bases short, with 7 bases between. In DNA form, the CDR3 reads TGCGCCAGCACCAGGGGCTACGAGCAGTACTTC. The encoded protein is CASTRGYEQYF.

This clone was recorded once. The V call is TRBV5-1, the J call TRBJ2-1; D possibly corresponds to TRBD2 (6 bases). The CDR3 extends over 13 amino acids. V was pared by 5 bases and J by 3 bases, with 9 bases between. CDR1 is SGHRS, CDR2 YFSETQ, per germline. The CDR3 DNA sequence: TGCGCCAGCAGAGGAGGGAGCTACAATGAGCAGTTCTTC. Protein product: CASRGGSYNEQFF.

The rearrangement uses TRBV4-3 and TRBJ2-7; D unclear. Trimming took off 0 bases at V and 2 bases at J, with 8 bases between the two ends. This CDR3 has 14 amino acids. CDR1 is LGHNA, CDR2 YSLEER, per germline. CDR3 sequence (DNA): TGCGCCAGCAGCCAAGATTCTGGGCCCTACGAGCAGTACTTC. This codes for CASSQDSGPYEQYF.

The rearrangement joins TRBV11-3 to TRBJ2-1, with 7 bases lining up with TRBD1. The CDR3 is made up of 16 amino acids. The germline V gene has CDR1 SGHNT and CDR2 YENEEA. J lost 4 bases, V lost 2 bases, and 8 bases had no gene match. The CDR3 DNA reads TGTGCCAGCAGCTTAAGAAGGTCAGGGGGATACAATGAGCAGTTCTTC. Residues: CASSLRRSGGYNEQFF. Using reference TRBV11-3 and TRBJ2-1 for the parts outside the CDR3, the full variable domain is EAGVVQSPRYKIIEKKQPVAFWCNPISGHNTLYWYLQNLGQGPELLIRYENEEAVDDSQLPKDRFSAERLKGVDSTLKIQPAELGDSAVYLCASSLRRSGGYNEQFFGPGTRLTVL.

The chain recombines TRBV4-2 with TRBJ1-2; D possibly corresponds to TRBD1 (5 bases). Looked up from germline, CDR1 is LGHNA and CDR2 is YNFKEQ. V was cut by 0 bases and J by 4 bases, with 9 bases left in between. This CDR3 spans 14 amino acids. As DNA, the CDR3 is TGTGCCAGCAGCCAAGAGGGGCAGTCCTATGGCTACACCTTC. As protein: CASSQEGQSYGYTF.

This clone occurred once. The rearrangement joins TRBV2 to TRBJ2-5; D is undetermined. CDR3 length: 13 amino acids. V dropped 4 bases and J dropped 2 bases, with 8 bases sitting between them. Germline loops: CDR1 SNHLY, CDR2 FYNNEI. The CDR3 spells CASSVREQETQYF. The CDR3 bases are TGTGCCAGCAGTGTCCGAGAACAAGAGACCCAGTACTTC.

This clone has a handful of counts. The CDR3 loop reads CASSRVGEHYGYTF. In DNA form, the CDR3 reads TGTGCCAGCAGCCGAGTCGGTGAACACTATGGCTACACCTTC. The rearrangement uses TRBV3-1 (or the pseudogene TRBV3-2) and TRBJ1-2; unclear D gene. Between the trimmed V and J ends, which lost 4 bases and 3 bases, there was a span of 12 bases. Germline V CDR1 and CDR2: LGHDT, YNNKEL (reference sequence). The CDR3 is 14 residues long.

This clone showed up just once. The rearrangement links TRBV5-1 to TRBJ1-4; 9 bases line up with TRBD1. CDR1 is SGHRS and CDR2 is YFSETQ in the germline V gene. V was pared by 4 bases and J by 9 bases, with 22 bases of the junction left unmatched. The CDR3 consists of 19 residues. CDR3 DNA sequence: TGCGCCAGCAGCCCCGGACAGGGGACGATTCGAACACTAAGGCAAAAACTGTTTTTT. Translated, it gives CASSPGQGTIRTLRQKLFF. The variable domain in full, with the rest retrieved from reference TRBV5-1 and TRBJ1-4, is KAGVTQTPRYLIKTRGQQVTLSCSPISGHRSVSWYQQTPGQGLQFLFEYFSETQRNKGNFPGRFSGRQFSNSRSEMNVSTLELGDSALYLCASSPGQGTIRTLRQKLFFGSGTQLSVL.

The chain links TRBV6-2 or TRBV6-3 to TRBJ2-7; 12 bases line up with TRBD1. There are 15 residues in the CDR3. The trim removed 3 bases at V and 6 bases at J, leaving 6 bases unmatched. The germline V gene encodes CDR1 MNHEY and CDR2 SVGEGT. Here the CDR3 DNA reads TGTGCCAGCAGTTATCAACGGGACAGGGGGCTCGAGCAGTACTTC. Translation: CASSYQRDRGLEQYF.

V and J are TRBV6-5 and TRBJ2-7; TRBD1 aligns across 8 bases. The CDR3 totals 11 residues. J gave up 7 bases and V 8 bases, and 4 bases lay outside the gene matches. The germline V gene encodes CDR1 MNHEY and CDR2 SVGAGI. This CDR3 reads CASQGAGEQYF. CDR3 in DNA: TGTGCCAGCCAGGGGGCGGGTGAGCAGTACTTC.

The chain couples TRBV5-1 to TRBJ2-3; no firm D call. There are 15 residues in the CDR3. Deletions cut 4 bases from V and 0 bases from J, with 12 bases between. CDR1 SGHRS and CDR2 YFSETQ come from the germline V gene. The CDR3 here is CASSPSPSSTDTQYF. The CDR3 DNA follows: TGCGCCAGCAGCCCATCCCCGAGTAGCACAGATACGCAGTATTTT.

This clone was counted between two and nine times. The gene calls are TRBV25-1 and TRBJ1-2; D possibly corresponds to TRBD1 (5 bases). V was trimmed by 4 bases and J by 7 bases, leaving 13 bases between them. The V gene's germline CDR1 is MGHDK and CDR2 SYGVNS. This CDR3 is built from 13 residues. Written as DNA, the CDR3 is TGTGCCAGCAGTGGCCTCGGGGGTACTGGCTACACCTTC. This codes for CASSGLGGTGYTF.

The chain has TRBV3-1 (or the pseudogene TRBV3-2) and TRBJ2-7, with 7 bases lining up with TRBD2. CDR1 is LGHDT, CDR2 YNNKEL, per germline (reference sequence). This CDR3 is built from 15 residues. V was clipped by 1 base and J by 4 bases; unmatched bases: 7. This CDR3 is CASSQGDGGSYEQYF. The CDR3 DNA reads as TGTGCCAGCAGCCAAGGAGACGGGGGGTCGTACGAGCAGTACTTC.

The V call is TRBV19, the J call TRBJ1-2; no clear D. V shed 3 bases and J shed 5 bases, with 16 bases lying between them. Germline lookup yields CDR1 LNHDA and CDR2 SQIVND (reference sequence). This CDR3 region has 15 residues. The CDR3 spells CASSINPDFLYGYTF. DNA for the CDR3: TGTGCCAGTAGTATTAACCCGGACTTCCTGTATGGCTACACCTTC.

Only one count was recorded for this clone. This rearrangement joins TRBV27 to TRBJ2-1; no clear D. The germline V gene encodes CDR1 MNHEY and CDR2 SMNVEV (reference sequence). The CDR3 length is 12 residues. The ends were cut back, 6 bases at V and 0 bases at J, with 3 bases in the middle. The CDR3 spells CASSGSYNEQFF. For the CDR3, the DNA is TGTGCCAGCAGCGGCTCCTACAATGAGCAGTTCTTC.

A remark on this clone: One end of the junction is discordant with germline, which a read error may explain. The chain recombines TRBV7-9 with TRBJ2-1; TRBD2 matches 9 bases. The CDR3 length is 17 residues. Germline V gene data show CDR1 as SEHNR and CDR2 as FQNEAQ (reference sequence). The CDR3 DNA reads as TGTGCCAACAGCTTATGGTACATAGCGGGAGTACACAATGAGCAGTTCTTC. Amino acid sequence: CANSLWYIAGVHNEQFF.

J is TRBJ1-1 and V is TRBV6-5; D is undetermined. This CDR3 region has 13 residues. Trimming left V 5 bases short and J 0 bases short, with 7 bases between. Germline assignment: CDR1 MNHEY and CDR2 SVGAGI. CDR3 loop: CASSNTVNTEAFF. CDR3 DNA: TGTGCCAGCAGTAATACAGTGAACACTGAAGCTTTCTTT.

This clone was counted a single time. This chain connects TRBV2 to TRBJ2-7; TRBD1 matches at 10 bases. The CDR3 has 15 amino acids. In germline, CDR1 is SNHLY, CDR2 FYNNEI. The V gene end was trimmed by 5 bases and the J gene end by 2 bases; junction bases not matched to a gene: 6. CDR3 loop: CASSPRTGGPYEQYF. CDR3 nucleotide sequence: TGTGCCAGCAGTCCCCGGACAGGGGGTCCCTACGAGCAGTACTTC.

The J gene is TRBJ2-1, the V gene TRBV5-4, with a weak D call TRBD1 (6 bases). Germline loops: CDR1 SGHNT, CDR2 YYREEE (reference sequence). The CDR3 spans 16 residues. Trimming took off 0 bases at V and 6 bases at J, with 16 bases between the two ends. The CDR3 nucleotides are TGTGCCAGCAGCTTGGCCCTGGGGGCCCTTTCCAATGAGCAGTTCTTC. Translated, it gives CASSLALGALSNEQFF.

CDR3: CATSRVEGALGGYTF. DNA of the CDR3: TGTGCCACCAGCAGAGTCGAGGGGGCGTTAGGTGGCTACACCTTC. V gene TRBV15 combines with J gene TRBJ1-2, with TRBD1 matching 7 bases. This CDR3 region has 15 residues. V gave up 1 base and J gave up 7 bases; unmatched junction bases: 9. Germline CDR1 and CDR2: LNHNV and YYDKDF (reference sequence).

The count of this clone is one. The CDR3 protein is CASSSGAQGGGGNQPQHF. Here the CDR3 DNA reads TGTGCCAGCAGCTCCGGGGCACAGGGAGGGGGGGGGAATCAGCCCCAGCATTTT. The rearrangement uses TRBV5-6 and TRBJ1-5; possible D gene TRBD1, 6 bases. This CDR3 has 18 amino acids. From germline, CDR1 is SGHDT and CDR2 YYEEEE. V lost 3 bases and J 4 bases, leaving 23 bases between the germline ends.

The rearrangement uses TRBV13 and TRBJ1-4; 7 nucleotides match TRBD1. The germline CDR1 and CDR2 sequences are PRHDT and FYEKMQ (reference sequence). The V and J ends lost 5 bases and 8 bases, in that order; junction bases with no gene match: 8. The CDR3 consists of 14 residues. The CDR3 loop reads CASSLQGMGEKLFF. The CDR3 region has the DNA TGTGCCAGCAGCCTACAGGGGATGGGGGAAAAACTGTTTTTT.

This clone came up once. The genes are TRBV27 and TRBJ2-1; D is undetermined. This CDR3 region has 12 residues. The V gene lost 5 bases and the J gene lost 7 bases, with 9 bases spanning the gap. The germline V gene encodes CDR1 MNHEY and CDR2 SMNVEV (reference sequence). In nucleotides, the CDR3 is TGTGCCAGCAGTGCCGCTAGGAATGAGCAGTTCTTC. It yields the protein CASSAARNEQFF.